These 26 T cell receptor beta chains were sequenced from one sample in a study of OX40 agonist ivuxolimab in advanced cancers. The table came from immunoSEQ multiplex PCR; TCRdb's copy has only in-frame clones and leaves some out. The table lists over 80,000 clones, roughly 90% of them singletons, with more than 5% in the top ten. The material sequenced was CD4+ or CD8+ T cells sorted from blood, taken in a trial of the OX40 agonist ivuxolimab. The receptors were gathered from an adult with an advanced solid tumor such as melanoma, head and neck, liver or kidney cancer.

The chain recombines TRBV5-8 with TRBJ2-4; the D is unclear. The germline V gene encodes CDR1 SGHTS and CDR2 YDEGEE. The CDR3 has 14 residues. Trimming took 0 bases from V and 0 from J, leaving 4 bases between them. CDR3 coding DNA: TGTGCCAGCAGCTTGGGAGGAGCCAAAAACATTCAGTACTTC. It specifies CASSLGGAKNIQYF.

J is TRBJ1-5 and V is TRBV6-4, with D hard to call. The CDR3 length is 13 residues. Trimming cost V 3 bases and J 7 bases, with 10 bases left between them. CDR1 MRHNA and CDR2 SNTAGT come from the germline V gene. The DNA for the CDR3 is TGTGCCAGCAGTGAAACTCTAGAGCAGCCCCAGCATTTT. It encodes CASSETLEQPQHF.

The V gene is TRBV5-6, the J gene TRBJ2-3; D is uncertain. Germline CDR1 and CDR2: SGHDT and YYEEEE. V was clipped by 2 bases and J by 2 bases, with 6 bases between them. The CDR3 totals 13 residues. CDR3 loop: CASSFRPTDTQYF. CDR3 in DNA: TGTGCCAGCAGCTTTCGACCCACAGATACGCAGTATTTT.

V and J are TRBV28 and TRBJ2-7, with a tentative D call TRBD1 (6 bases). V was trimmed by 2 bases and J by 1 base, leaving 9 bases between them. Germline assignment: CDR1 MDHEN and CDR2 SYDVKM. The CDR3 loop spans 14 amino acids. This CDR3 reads CASSLPGASYEQYF. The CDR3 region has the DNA TGTGCCAGCAGTTTACCAGGGGCTTCCTACGAGCAGTACTTC.

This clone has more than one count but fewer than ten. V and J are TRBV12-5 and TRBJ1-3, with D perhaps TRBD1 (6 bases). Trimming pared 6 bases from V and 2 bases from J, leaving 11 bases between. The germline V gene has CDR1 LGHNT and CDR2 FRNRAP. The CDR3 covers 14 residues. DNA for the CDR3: TGTGCTAGTGGGTCAGGGGTAACTGGAAACACCATATATTTT. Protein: CASGSGVTGNTIYF.

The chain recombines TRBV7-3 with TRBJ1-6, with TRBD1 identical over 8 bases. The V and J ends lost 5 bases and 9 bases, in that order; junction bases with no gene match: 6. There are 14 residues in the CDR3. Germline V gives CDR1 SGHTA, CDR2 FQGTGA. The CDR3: CASSVGQGSSPLHF. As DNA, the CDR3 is TGTGCCAGCAGCGTCGGACAGGGAAGTTCACCCCTCCACTTT.

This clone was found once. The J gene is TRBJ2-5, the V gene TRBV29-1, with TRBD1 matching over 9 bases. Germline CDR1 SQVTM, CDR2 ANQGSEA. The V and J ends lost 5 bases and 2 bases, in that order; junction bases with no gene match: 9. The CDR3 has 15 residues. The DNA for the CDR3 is TGCAGCGTTAAGGCGACAGGGGGGAAACAAGAGACCCAGTACTTC. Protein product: CSVKATGGKQETQYF.

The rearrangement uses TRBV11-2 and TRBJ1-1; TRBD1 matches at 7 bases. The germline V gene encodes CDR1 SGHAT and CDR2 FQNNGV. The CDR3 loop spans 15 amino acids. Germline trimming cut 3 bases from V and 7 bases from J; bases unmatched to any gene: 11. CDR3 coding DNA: TGTGCCAGCAGCTTCGTTCCGGGACAGACCATTGAAGCTTTCTTT. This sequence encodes CASSFVPGQTIEAFF.

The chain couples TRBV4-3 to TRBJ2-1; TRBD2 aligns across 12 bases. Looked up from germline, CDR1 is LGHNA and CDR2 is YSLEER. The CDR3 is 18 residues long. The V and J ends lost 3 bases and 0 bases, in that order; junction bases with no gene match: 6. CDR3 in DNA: TGCGCCAGCAGCCATGGACTAGCGGGGTCCGCCTCCTACAATGAGCAGTTCTTC. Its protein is CASSHGLAGSASYNEQFF.

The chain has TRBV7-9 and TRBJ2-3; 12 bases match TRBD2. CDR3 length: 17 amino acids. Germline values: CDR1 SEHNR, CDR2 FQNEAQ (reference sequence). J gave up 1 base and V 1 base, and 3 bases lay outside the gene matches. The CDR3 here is CASSLDGLAGRTDTQYF. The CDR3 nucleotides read TGTGCCAGCAGCTTAGACGGACTAGCGGGGCGCACAGATACGCAGTATTTT.

CDR3 residues: CASSLVGSNYGYTF. The CDR3 DNA reads as TGCGCCAGCAGCTTGGTGGGCAGTAACTATGGCTACACCTTC. The chain uses TRBV5-1 and TRBJ1-2; D is uncertain. V lost 0 bases and J 1 base, leaving 7 bases between the germline ends. The CDR3 consists of 14 residues. Germline CDR1 and CDR2: SGHRS and YFSETQ.

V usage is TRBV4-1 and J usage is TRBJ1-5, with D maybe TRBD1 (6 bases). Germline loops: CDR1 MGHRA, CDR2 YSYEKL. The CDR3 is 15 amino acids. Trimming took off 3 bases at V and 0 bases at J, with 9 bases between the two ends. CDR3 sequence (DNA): TGCGCCAGCAGCCAGGCCAGGGGTAGCAATCAGCCCCAGCATTTT. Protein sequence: CASSQARGSNQPQHF.

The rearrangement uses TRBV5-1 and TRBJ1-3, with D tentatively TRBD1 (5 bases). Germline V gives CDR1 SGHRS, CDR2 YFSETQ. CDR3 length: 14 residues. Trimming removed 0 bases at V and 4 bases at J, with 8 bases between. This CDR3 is CASSLEWGGNTIYF. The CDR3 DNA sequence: TGCGCCAGCAGCTTGGAATGGGGGGGAAACACCATATATTTT.

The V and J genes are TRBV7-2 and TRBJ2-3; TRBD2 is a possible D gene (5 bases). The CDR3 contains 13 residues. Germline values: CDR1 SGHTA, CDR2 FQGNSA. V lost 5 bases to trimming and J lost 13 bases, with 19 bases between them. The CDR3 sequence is CASSPNLKREEYF. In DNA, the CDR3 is TGTGCCAGCAGCCCCAACCTAAAACGGGAAGAGTATTTT.

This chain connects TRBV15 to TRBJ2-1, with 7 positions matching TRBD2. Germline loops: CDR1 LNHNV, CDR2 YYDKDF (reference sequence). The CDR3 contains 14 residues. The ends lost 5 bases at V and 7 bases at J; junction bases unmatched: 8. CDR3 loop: CATSVAGAVNEQFF. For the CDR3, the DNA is TGTGCCACCAGCGTGGCGGGAGCAGTAAATGAGCAGTTCTTC.

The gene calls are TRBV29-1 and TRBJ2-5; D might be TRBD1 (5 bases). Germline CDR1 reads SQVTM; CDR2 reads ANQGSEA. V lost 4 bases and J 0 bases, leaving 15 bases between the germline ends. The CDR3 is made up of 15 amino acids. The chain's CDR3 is CSVAPQGWYQETQYF. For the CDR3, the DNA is TGCAGCGTTGCACCGCAGGGCTGGTACCAAGAGACCCAGTACTTC.

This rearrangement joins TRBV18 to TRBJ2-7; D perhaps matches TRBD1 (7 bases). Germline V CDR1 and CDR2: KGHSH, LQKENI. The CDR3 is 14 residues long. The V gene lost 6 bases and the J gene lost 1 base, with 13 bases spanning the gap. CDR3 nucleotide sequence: TGTGCCAGCTCGCTTGCAGGGGGGTCCTACGAGCAGTACTTC. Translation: CASSLAGGSYEQYF.

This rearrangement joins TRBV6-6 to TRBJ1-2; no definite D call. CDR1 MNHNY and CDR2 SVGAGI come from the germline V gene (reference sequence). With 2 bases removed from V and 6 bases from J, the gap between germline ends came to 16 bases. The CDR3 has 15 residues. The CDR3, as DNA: TGTGCCAGCAGTTACACGGGCAGCGCCAAGGATGGCTACACCTTC. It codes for CASSYTGSAKDGYTF.

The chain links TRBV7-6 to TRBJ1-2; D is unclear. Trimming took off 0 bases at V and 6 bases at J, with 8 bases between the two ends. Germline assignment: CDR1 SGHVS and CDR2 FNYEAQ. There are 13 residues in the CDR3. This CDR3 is CASSLAGSNGYTF. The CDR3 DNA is TGTGCCAGCAGCTTAGCCGGTTCTAATGGCTACACCTTC.

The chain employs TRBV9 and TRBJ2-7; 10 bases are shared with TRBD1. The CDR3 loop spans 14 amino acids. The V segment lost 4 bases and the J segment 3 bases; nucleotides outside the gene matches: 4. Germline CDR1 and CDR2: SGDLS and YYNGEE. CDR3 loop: CASSWGTGVYEQYF. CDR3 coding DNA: TGTGCCAGCAGCTGGGGGACAGGGGTCTACGAGCAGTACTTC.

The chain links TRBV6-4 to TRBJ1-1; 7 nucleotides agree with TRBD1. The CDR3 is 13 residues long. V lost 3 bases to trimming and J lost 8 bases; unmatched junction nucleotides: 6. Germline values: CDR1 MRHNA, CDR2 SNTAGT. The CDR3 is CASSERQGREAFF. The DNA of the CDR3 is TGTGCCAGCAGTGAAAGACAGGGAAGGGAAGCTTTCTTT.

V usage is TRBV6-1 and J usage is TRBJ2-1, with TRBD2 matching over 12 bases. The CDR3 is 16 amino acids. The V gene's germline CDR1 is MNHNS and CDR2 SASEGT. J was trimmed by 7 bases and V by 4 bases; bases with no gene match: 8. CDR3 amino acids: CASSGWTSGELNEQFF. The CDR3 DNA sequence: TGTGCCAGCAGTGGATGGACTAGCGGGGAACTTAATGAGCAGTTCTTC.

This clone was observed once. CDR3 protein: CASSFGTSGSLPYEQYF. The CDR3 coding sequence is TGTGCCAGCAGCTTCGGGACTAGCGGGAGCCTGCCCTACGAGCAGTACTTC. V usage is TRBV7-6 and J usage is TRBJ2-7; TRBD2 matches 14 bases. J gave up 2 bases and V 3 bases, and 6 bases lay outside the gene matches. CDR3 length: 17 amino acids. Germline CDR1 is SGHVS and CDR2 is FNYEAQ.

The CDR3 nucleotides read TGTGCCAGCAGTGTAACAGGGATGGGACAGCCCCAGCATTTT. This gives the protein CASSVTGMGQPQHF. The chain uses TRBV6-1 and TRBJ1-5, with D perhaps TRBD1 (6 bases). The CDR3 sequence is 14 residues long. The V and J ends lost 4 bases and 7 bases respectively, with 14 bases between them. From germline, CDR1 is MNHNS and CDR2 SASEGT.

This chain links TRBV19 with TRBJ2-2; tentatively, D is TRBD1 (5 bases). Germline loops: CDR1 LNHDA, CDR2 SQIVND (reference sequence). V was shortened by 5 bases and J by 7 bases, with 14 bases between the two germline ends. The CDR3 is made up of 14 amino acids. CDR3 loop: CASSPQGGGGELFF. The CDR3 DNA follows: TGTGCCAGTAGTCCCCAGGGCGGCGGCGGGGAGCTGTTTTTT.

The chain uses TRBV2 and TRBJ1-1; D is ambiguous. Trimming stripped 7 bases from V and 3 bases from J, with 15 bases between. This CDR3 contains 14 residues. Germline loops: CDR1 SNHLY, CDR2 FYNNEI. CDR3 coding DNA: TGTGCCAGCATGATGAGTTCGATTTACACTGAAGCTTTCTTT. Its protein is CASMMSSIYTEAFF.